This T cell receptor (beta chain) was captured in a study of human T cells and chemical hapten exposure. Findings and limits, study-wide: Alopecia in the donors means their immune response may deviate from healthy people's.

What the library attached to individual cDNA molecules were unique molecular identifiers. One entry per CDR3 protein results from TCRdb running MiXCR on the RACE reads. The profile shows about 250,000 distinct CDR3 sequences, around 7% of them singletons. Time point specified: pre-sensitization, week 0. Treatment meaning: therapeutic diphenylcyclopropenone sensitization with weekly scalp DPC. The CDR3 sequence is 14 residues long. V lost 5 bases to trimming and J lost 4 bases; unmatched junction nucleotides: 7. CDR1 SGHVS and CDR2 FQNEAQ come from the germline V gene. This clonotype was seen repeatedly, ten times or more. The target antigen is unknown.

The gene calls are TRBV7-8 and TRBJ1-2; TRBD1 aligns across 7 bases. The sample consisted of whole blood, taken in connection with sensitization to the hapten diphenylcyclopropenone (DPC). This clonotype was obtained from a man in his late teens or twenties with alopecia areata. Some clones in this sample may be carry-over from other donors' samples. The CDR3 bases are TGTGCCAGCAGCCCGGACAGGATCGTCTATGGCTACACCTTC. It specifies CASSPDRIVYGYTF.